This TCR beta chain was found in a study of T-cell memory formation after mild COVID-19 listed by TCRdb under 2021. About the full investigation: TCR sequence clusters from the two donors were found to be largely donor specific. Longitudinal TCRalpha and TCRbeta repertoire sequencing tracked T-cell clones expanding and contracting after mild COVID-19 in a couple of donors. Two young, previously healthy adult volunteers, one female and one male, were included in the cohort.

PBMCs were isolated by Ficoll-Paque density gradient centrifugation. In this sample, this clonotype turned up a few times. Its antigen is currently not known. Base qualities are missing; no much larger clone stands one base away. The instrument was an Illumina NovaSeq 6000. TCRalpha and TCRbeta cDNA libraries were constructed by 5'RACE with constant-segment primers, with sample barcodes and unique molecular identifiers being introduced. RNA was extracted from every sample with Trizol reagent. Amplification of the libraries took two PCR steps, and the second step added a second sample barcode plus Illumina TruSeq adapters. Sequencing of libraries was performed on an Illumina NovaSeq with 2 x 150 bp paired-end reads. The authors' pipeline ran thus. The reads were demultiplexed and collapsed into UMI-guided consensus sequences using migec v1.2.7. Using mixcr v2.1.11, the UMI consensuses were aligned to TRA and TRB V and J templates and assembled into clonotypes. A clonotype was counted as expanded or contracted only when both edgeR and NoisET called the clonotype significant, with the noise models trained on biological replicates. edgeR calls used a false discovery rate-adjusted p below 0.01 and a log2 fold-change threshold of 1. As an exploratory analysis of dynamics, max-normalized trajectories of the 1000 most abundant clonotypes were examined by PCA with hierarchical clustering. Each responding clone was given a CD4 or CD8 phenotype based on the CD4+ and CD8+ repertoires, which had been sequenced separately. The public reads were reprocessed in TCRdb via fastp at Q25 and MiXCR, keeping in-frame beta chains. Under each unique CDR3 protein, matching rows form one entry showing the most common genes and DNA. TCRdb, not the authors, supplied the V and J calls. Here the sample has about 50,000 distinct CDR3 sequences; approximately 6.6% occur a single time. Roughly 1.5% of the sample rests with the top ten.

The CDR3 holds 15 amino acids from the cysteine to the phenylalanine. The DNA shown is the 45-base CDR3, in frame from base 1. Looking up the germline V gene yields CDR1 SGHRS and CDR2 YFSETQ. Ends trimmed: V by 0 bases, J by 5 bases; bases unmatched to a gene: 7. General study outcomes and caveats: Whether the second-wave clones peaking on day 37 were SARS-CoV-2 specific was not confirmed. Only a couple of mild cases were covered by the study, and larger cohorts that include severe cases with pre-infection samples were considered necessary. Some responding clones were detected in pre-infection memory, suggesting pre-existing cross-reactive memory T cells joined the SARS-CoV-2 response. From day 15 to 85, contracting clones showed balanced CD4/CD8 phenotypes, whereas a second wave of clones that expanded from day 15 to 37 leaned towards CD4+. Contracting CD4+ clones turned up mainly in the CM and EM memory subsets, whereas EMRA was where CD8+ clones were enriched.

The V gene is TRBV5-1 and the J gene is TRBJ2-7; 8 middle bases align to TRBD2. Sequencing input: PBMCs or a T cell subset sorted from them (not recorded which). This TCR was recovered from a young man who had mild COVID-19 (a few samples of this study predate the infection). The sample titles of this study are shuffled in the database, so cell type and time point are left out; the donor was told from shared clones. CDR3 region: CASSLVLGGGNEQYF. The DNA reads as follows: TGCGCCAGCAGCTTGGTCCTCGGCGGGGGGAACGAGCAGTACTTC.